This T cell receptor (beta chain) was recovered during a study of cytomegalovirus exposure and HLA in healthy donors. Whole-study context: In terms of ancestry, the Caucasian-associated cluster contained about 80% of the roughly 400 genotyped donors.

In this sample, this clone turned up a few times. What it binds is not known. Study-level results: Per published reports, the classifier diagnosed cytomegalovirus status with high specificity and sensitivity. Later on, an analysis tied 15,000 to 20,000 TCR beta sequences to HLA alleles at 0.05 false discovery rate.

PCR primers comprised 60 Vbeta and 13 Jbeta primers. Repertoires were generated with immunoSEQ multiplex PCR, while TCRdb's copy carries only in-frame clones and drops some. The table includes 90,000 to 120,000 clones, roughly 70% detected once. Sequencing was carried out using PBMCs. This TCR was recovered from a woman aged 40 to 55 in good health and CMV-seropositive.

The CDR3 sequence is CASSVVAGGGETQYF. For the CDR3, the DNA is TGTGCCAGCAGCGTAGTGGCGGGGGGCGGAGAGACCCAGTACTTC. The chain joins TRBV9 to TRBJ2-5; 8 nucleotides match TRBD2. J was trimmed by 4 bases and V by 0 bases; bases with no gene match: 5. This CDR3 is built from 15 residues. CDR1 and CDR2 from the germline V gene are SGDLS and YYNGEE.